This T cell receptor (beta chain) was retrieved from a study of blood T cell repertoires in COVID-19. The table came from immunoSEQ multiplex PCR; TCRdb's copy has only in-frame clones and leaves some out. The profile covers 230,000 or so clones, with roughly nine tenths appearing a single time and roughly 2.7% taken by the ten largest. The CDR3 totals 13 residues. V lost 9 bases to trimming and J lost 3 bases, with 14 bases between them. Germline-derived CDR1 and CDR2 are MDHEN and SYDVKM. Material: PBMCs or T cells enriched from blood (not recorded which). The receptor was isolated from a woman younger than 45 who had recovered from COVID-19. The gene calls are TRBV28 and TRBJ1-2; tentatively, D is TRBD1 (5 bases). DNA of the CDR3: TGTGCCAGTGCGGGGGGTCAGGACTATGGCTACACCTTC. Its translation is CASAGGQDYGYTF.